This is a list of T cell receptor beta chains from one sample in a study of T cell responses to AZD1222 COVID-19 vaccine. Generated by immunoSEQ multiplex PCR, the TCRdb table keeps only in-frame clones and is missing some. The sample lists around 150,000 clones, 70% to 90% occurring once. Specimen: peripheral blood, collected on day 0 of MenACWY control vaccination. These receptors originate from an adult in good health. The CDR3 runs from the conserved cysteine through the conserved F or W. The order of the fields is J gene, clone size, V gene, D gene, CDR3 length, CDR3 protein, CDR3 DNA. A D gene is named only where the DNA matches it firmly. Where a row states a size, it is once, few, many or the class of an expanded clone; other rows omit it.

TRBJ1-3 | NA | TRBV11-3 | TRBD1 | 17 | CASRPRGTDSAGNTIYF | TGTGCCAGCAGGCCGCGGGGGACAGACTCCGCTGGAAACACCATATATTTT
TRBJ2-1 | NA | TRBV12-3/TRBV12-4 | NA | 10 | CASSLNEQFF | TGTGCCAGCAGTTTAAATGAGCAGTTCTTC
TRBJ2-7 | NA | TRBV5-5 | NA | 14 | CASSLVPLRNEQYF | TGTGCCAGCAGCTTGGTACCCTTGAGAAACGAGCAGTACTTC
TRBJ1-1 | NA | TRBV5-1 | NA | 15 | CASSLDSSGNTEAFF | TGCGCCAGCAGCTTGGATTCTTCGGGGAACACTGAAGCTTTCTTT
TRBJ1-1 | NA | TRBV12-3/TRBV12-4 | NA | 12 | CASSWAYTEAFF | TGTGCCAGCAGTTGGGCCTACACTGAAGCTTTCTTT
TRBJ1-6 | NA | TRBV5-4 | NA | 15 | CASRRTGKSSSPLHF | TGTGCCAGCAGGCGGACGGGGAAGTCGTCATCACCCCTCCACTTT
TRBJ1-1 | NA | TRBV30 | TRBD1 | 12 | CAWSRGQTEAFF | TGTGCCTGGAGCAGGGGGCAGACTGAAGCTTTCTTT
TRBJ1-2 | few | TRBV7-9 | NA | 13 | CASSTATAGGYTF | TGTGCCAGCAGCACCGCCACAGCCGGCGGCTACACCTTC
TRBJ2-2 | NA | TRBV12-3/TRBV12-4 | NA | 13 | CASRDTPAGELFF | TGTGCCAGTAGGGACACTCCCGCCGGGGAGCTGTTTTTT
TRBJ2-2 | NA | TRBV11-2 | TRBD2 | 15 | CASSPGLAFTGELFF | TGTGCCAGCAGCCCGGGACTAGCGTTCACCGGGGAGCTGTTTTTT
TRBJ2-1 | NA | TRBV7-2 | NA | 14 | CASSLSAVGGEQFF | TGTGCCAGCAGCTTATCGGCAGTCGGTGGTGAGCAGTTCTTC
TRBJ2-5 | NA | TRBV6-4 | NA | 14 | CASSRTAFQETQYF | TGTGCCAGCAGCAGGACAGCCTTCCAAGAGACCCAGTACTTC
TRBJ1-2 | once | TRBV15 | NA | 14 | CATSRGGGTYGYTF | TGTGCCACCAGCAGGGGCGGGGGTACCTATGGCTACACCTTC
TRBJ1-3 | NA | TRBV19 | NA | 20 | CASSIVGTPLVLSPGNTIYF | TGTGCCAGTAGTATAGTAGGAACACCGTTGGTTTTGAGTCCTGGAAACACCATATATTTT
TRBJ1-2 | NA | TRBV29-1 | TRBD1 | 14 | CSVAPGGSGYGYTF | TGCAGCGTTGCACCAGGGGGATCAGGTTATGGCTACACCTTC
TRBJ2-1 | NA | TRBV11-2 | NA | 13 | CASSLDRSPGQFF | TGTGCCAGCAGCTTAGATCGCAGCCCTGGGCAGTTCTTC
TRBJ2-7 | NA | TRBV6-5 | TRBD1 | 14 | CASRRTGGSYEQYF | TGTGCCAGCAGAAGGACAGGGGGCTCCTACGAGCAGTACTTC
TRBJ2-3 | NA | TRBV9 | TRBD2 | 18 | CASSVGGGPAGGNDTQYF | TGTGCCAGCAGCGTAGGAGGAGGTCCGGCGGGAGGGAACGATACGCAGTATTTT
TRBJ1-1 | NA | TRBV3-1/TRBV3-2 | NA | 13 | CASSQLKNTEAFF | TGTGCCAGCAGCCAACTCAAGAACACTGAAGCTTTCTTT
TRBJ2-7 | NA | TRBV5-6 | NA | 15 | CASSLLRYPGYEQYF | TGTGCCAGCAGCTTGTTGCGATACCCAGGCTACGAGCAGTACTTC
TRBJ1-4 | NA | TRBV5-1 | NA | 14 | CASGETGEGEKLFF | TGCGCCAGCGGAGAGACAGGAGAGGGTGAAAAACTGTTTTTT
TRBJ2-3 | NA | TRBV6-4 | TRBD1 | 17 | CASSDTHMGQGTNTQYF | TGTGCCAGCAGTGACACTCATATGGGACAGGGCACGAATACGCAGTATTTT
TRBJ1-1 | NA | TRBV7-9 | NA | 13 | CASSLEGGTEAFF | TGTGCCAGCAGCTTAGAAGGGGGCACTGAAGCTTTCTTT
TRBJ2-1 | NA | TRBV27 | TRBD1 | 15 | CASSPGTGFYNEQFF | TGTGCCAGCAGTCCGGGGACAGGCTTTTACAATGAGCAGTTCTTC
TRBJ2-1 | NA | TRBV28 | NA | 10 | CASSGDEQFF | TGTGCCAGCAGTGGGGATGAGCAGTTCTTC
TRBJ1-2 | NA | TRBV24-1 | NA | 17 | CATSDFRAATSGYGYTF | TGTGCCACCAGTGATTTTCGGGCAGCGACCAGTGGCTATGGCTACACCTTC
TRBJ2-1 | NA | TRBV5-4 | TRBD2 | 19 | CASSSRRTGGSGVYNEQFF | TGTGCCAGCAGCTCCCGACGTACGGGAGGTAGCGGAGTCTACAATGAGCAGTTCTTC
TRBJ2-3 | NA | TRBV9 | NA | 14 | CASSVGSGTDTQYF | TGTGCCAGCAGCGTGGGAAGTGGCACAGATACGCAGTATTTT
TRBJ1-5 | few | TRBV6-2/TRBV6-3 | NA | 14 | CASSTGQPNQPQHF | TGTGCCAGCAGTACCGGACAGCCGAATCAGCCCCAGCATTTT
TRBJ1-1 | NA | TRBV5-8 | NA | 14 | CASSRGHANTEAFF | TGTGCCAGCAGCCGGGGACACGCGAACACTGAAGCTTTCTTT
TRBJ2-3 | NA | TRBV9 | TRBD2 | 20 | CASSVDSWTSGGALTDTQYF | TGTGCCAGCAGCGTAGACTCTTGGACTAGCGGGGGGGCCCTCACAGATACGCAGTATTTT
TRBJ2-3 | NA | TRBV29-1 | TRBD1 | 14 | CSVAEGAGTDTQYF | TGCAGCGTCGCTGAGGGGGCAGGCACAGATACGCAGTATTTT
TRBJ2-7 | NA | TRBV6-5 | TRBD1 | 14 | CASRRTGGTYEQYF | TGTGCCAGCAGACGGACAGGGGGGACCTACGAGCAGTACTTC
TRBJ1-1 | NA | TRBV12-5 | NA | 12 | CASGLPDPEAFF | TGTGCTAGTGGTCTCCCCGACCCTGAAGCTTTCTTT
TRBJ2-7 | NA | TRBV28 | TRBD2 | 15 | CASSFRLAGGIEQYF | TGTGCCAGCAGTTTTCGACTAGCGGGAGGTATAGAGCAGTACTTC
TRBJ1-1 | NA | TRBV7-2 | NA | 15 | CASSLFGGANTEAFF | TGTGCCAGCAGCTTATTTGGAGGGGCGAACACTGAAGCTTTCTTT
TRBJ2-1 | NA | TRBV5-1 | NA | 16 | CASSFSPSGSYNEQFF | TGCGCCAGCAGCTTCTCACCGTCAGGATCCTACAATGAGCAGTTCTTC
TRBJ1-1 | NA | TRBV5-1 | TRBD1 | 14 | CASGPGSGQPPAFF | TGCGCCAGCGGCCCCGGCTCGGGACAGCCCCCAGCTTTCTTT
TRBJ2-7 | NA | TRBV5-5 | NA | 13 | CASSLRQSYEQYF | TGTGCCAGCAGCTTGCGACAGTCCTACGAGCAGTACTTC
TRBJ2-2 | NA | TRBV9 | NA | 14 | CASSVEFRNRELFF | TGTGCCAGCAGCGTAGAATTTCGCAACCGGGAGCTGTTTTTT
TRBJ1-4 | NA | TRBV10-3 | TRBD1 | 16 | CAISDPPGQGSEKLFF | TGTGCCATCAGTGACCCCCCGGGACAGGGTTCTGAAAAACTGTTTTTT
TRBJ2-3 | NA | TRBV7-9 | NA | 14 | CASRERSSTDTQYF | TGTGCCAGCAGGGAGAGGTCTAGCACAGATACGCAGTATTTT